The T cell receptor (beta chain) described here comes from a study of PD-L1 blockade in urothelial cancer (dated by TCRdb to the late 2010s). Notes on the research overall: Therapy was started in 2014 for all patients, and atezolizumab 1,200 mg was administered intravenously every 3 weeks. Over 28 patients had pretreatment blood TCR-seq, around 25 had at least one posttreatment blood collection, and around 25 had tumor TCR-seq. In the same patients, pretreatment tumors underwent whole exome sequencing and RNA sequencing in addition to TCR sequencing. Somatic, immune and clinical correlates of response to PD-L1 blockade with atezolizumab in urothelial cancer were the focus of an exploratory multi-omic analysis. Blood samples yielded a median of around 150,000 T cells and more than 75,000 unique TCRs, with median clonality roughly 0.085. Blood samples were analyzed at 3 weeks after treatment start (second dose) and at 6 weeks after treatment start. TCR sequencing covered pretreatment tumor samples and matched, serially collected peripheral blood taken before and after atezolizumab treatment. An ECOG performance status of 0 or 1 was recorded for the patients, and 0 to 3 prior chemotherapy regimens had been received by the patients. About 10 patients reached durable clinical benefit, while some 21 patients did not. Durable clinical benefit was defined as progression-free survival longer than 6 months, and TCR features were also tested against progression-free and overall survival. About 85% of the 29 patients were identified as males with urothelial cancer of bladder origin, and a prior smoking history was reported by 18 of 29 patients.

This specimen's time point label, interpreted: pretreatment peripheral blood. A total of under 35 patients with locally advanced or metastatic urothelial carcinoma, treated at Memorial Sloan Kettering on a trial protocol, made up the cohort. Peripheral blood mononuclear cells were collected from each patient pretreatment and during treatment, giving between 1 and 8 total time points per patient. The Qiagen DNeasy Blood extraction kit was used to purify genomic DNA from total PBMCs and tumor samples. PBMCs were collected pretreatment and during treatment and were isolated and stored as previously described. Synthetic TCR analog templates were spiked into each PCR so that absolute template abundance could be estimated from read counts. The immunoSEQ assay used bias-controlled V and J gene primers to amplify TCRbeta CDR3 regions from genomic DNA. Sequencing of rearranged TCRbeta segments was performed at approximately 20X coverage. Processing in the source paper ran as follows. Clustering was used to correct sequencing errors, and CDR3s were annotated against IMGT to assign V, D and J genes. Only productive TCRbeta rearrangements were used in downstream analyses, excluding out-of-frame or stop-codon sequences. Clonality was computed as one minus Shannon entropy normalized by the log of the number of unique productive sequences. Clones differing between time points or between blood and tumor were identified by Fisher's exact test with Benjamini-Hochberg correction at adjusted p below 0.01. TCRdb re-hosts the immuneACCESS table, in-frame sequences only. Its copies lack some clones; in the studies checked, an unresolved V gene accounts for under half of them, and the cause for the rest is not known. V, J and clone size reflect that table, while D and trimming were determined from the DNA. The sample table records about 88,000 clones; around 89% of these occur just once. Around 1% of the sample lies in the top ten.

Summary of the overall study and its limitations: Because of the small sample size (n ≈ 28) and the many exploratory analyses performed, the results are intended to be regarded as hypothesis-generating. At 3 weeks after the start of treatment, tumor-associated TCR clones in peripheral blood had expanded more in patients with durable benefit (n of about 21, p = 0.022). A pretreatment peripheral blood TCR clonality below the median was linked to improved progression-free and overall survival.

Looking up the germline V gene (reference sequence) yields CDR1 GTSNPN and CDR2 SVGIG. The CDR3 runs 14 residues from the cysteine to the phenylalanine. Kept here is only the CDR3 DNA, which spans 42 bases and is read in frame from base 1. The junction shows trimming of 3 bases on V and 6 bases on J, and the gene matches do not reach 10 bases of it. Details on this clone: The specificity of this receptor is unknown. No quality values exist for individual bases; no much larger clone is one base distant.

Recombination joined TRBV30 with TRBJ2-7; TRBD1 agrees with 8 junctional bases. The sequence was collected from a woman of 80 years or more with urothelial cancer. The input for sequencing was PBMCs, taken around atezolizumab (anti-PD-L1) treatment. CDR3 sequence: CAWRRTGSVVEQYF. The nucleotide sequence is TGTGCCTGGAGAAGGACAGGGAGTGTCGTCGAGCAGTACTTC.